This T cell receptor (beta chain) comes out of a study of blood T cell repertoires in COVID-19. Study-wide background: From T cells, B-cell-depleted T cells, or PBMCs came the material, which was cDNA or gDNA.

As handled by the study authors: For nucleated cells, counts were estimated from reference gene primer amplification. Using immunoSEQ multiplex PCR, the repertoire was profiled, and TCRdb retains in-frame clones only, with some absent. V, J and clone size are those of that table, while D and trimming were read from the DNA. The data hold 250,000 or so clones, with around 89% observed a single time. Enrollees, roughly 18 to 89 years old, lived in 24 US areas. Assignments of participants to cohorts depended upon their own reported clinical history. Germline assignment: CDR1 MDHEN and CDR2 SYDVKM. V was pared by 6 bases and J by 12 bases, with 17 bases of the junction left unmatched. The CDR3 consists of 16 residues.

The chain combines TRBV28 with TRBJ2-1, with 10 bases that match TRBD1. The origin of this receptor is a woman younger than 45 with acute COVID-19. The specimen sequenced was PBMCs or T cells enriched from blood (not recorded which). The CDR3 DNA follows: TGTGCCAGCAGCCTCCGGACAGGGGGAGCGAGTTATGGGCAGTTCTTC. It translates to CASSLRTGGASYGQFF.